This TCR beta chain was obtained from a study of T cell responses to AZD1222 COVID-19 vaccine. Of note for this clone: Its antigen is currently unknown.

Findings of the study overall: Targets within unmutated variant regions were reportedly found for nearly half of spike-specific TCRs.

TCRdb keeps only in-frame clones here, not all; method: immunoSEQ multiplex PCR. The top ten hold about 0.5% of the sample, which has 200,000 to 300,000 clones, over 90% seen once. Germline assignment: CDR1 SNHLY and CDR2 FYNNEI. The CDR3 contains 14 residues. Deletions cut 7 bases from V and 0 bases from J, with 7 bases between. The chain combines TRBV2 with TRBJ1-6; D gene ambiguous. Specimen: peripheral blood, collected on day 0 of AZD1222 vaccination. The clonotype comes from an adult in good health. The DNA for the CDR3 is TGTGCCAGCACAATTAGCTCCTATAATTCACCCCTCCACTTT. This codes for CASTISSYNSPLHF.